This passage covers 27 T cell receptor beta chains from one sample sequenced in a study of cytomegalovirus exposure and HLA in healthy donors. In the PCR, 60 Vbeta and 13 Jbeta primers were used. Produced via immunoSEQ multiplex PCR; TCRdb's table is partial and in-frame only. The data show 70,000 or so clones, with 74% seen just once and approximately 12% held by the top ten. Material for sequencing was PBMCs. These receptors originate from a woman aged 55-70 years in good health and CMV-seropositive.

The chain carries TRBV5-1 and TRBJ1-1; 7 nucleotides line up with TRBD1. J lost 1 base, V lost 3 bases, and 15 bases had no gene match. The germline V gene encodes CDR1 SGHRS and CDR2 YFSETQ. The CDR3 sequence is 18 residues long. CDR3 sequence (DNA): TGCGCCAGCAGCTCGGAGCAAGGACAGGTTTTGCAGAACACTGAAGCTTTCTTT. It codes for CASSSEQGQVLQNTEAFF. Using reference TRBV5-1 and TRBJ1-1 for the parts outside the CDR3, the full variable domain is KAGVTQTPRYLIKTRGQQVTLSCSPISGHRSVSWYQQTPGQGLQFLFEYFSETQRNKGNFPGRFSGRQFSNSRSEMNVSTLELGDSALYLCASSSEQGQVLQNTEAFFGQGTRLTVV.

The chain combines TRBV11-2 with TRBJ2-3; 12 bases agree with TRBD2. CDR1 and CDR2 from the germline V gene are SGHAT and FQNNGV. The CDR3 spans 15 residues. Losses at the gene ends were 5 bases for V and 6 bases for J; bases not matched to a gene: 6. The CDR3 sequence is CASSQLAGGTDTQYF. As DNA, the CDR3 is TGTGCCAGCAGCCAACTAGCGGGAGGAACTGATACGCAGTATTTT.

This clone has only one observation. The chain joins TRBV9 to TRBJ2-1; possible D gene TRBD1, 6 bases. This CDR3 comprises 14 residues. Germline V gene data show CDR1 as SGDLS and CDR2 as YYNGEE. V lost 4 bases, J lost 7 bases, and 15 bases lay in between. CDR3 DNA sequence: TGTGCCAGCAGCCCCCAGAGGCAGGGGAATGAGCAGTTCTTC. Translation: CASSPQRQGNEQFF.

The chain links TRBV5-1 to TRBJ2-5, with D tentatively TRBD2 (6 bases). The V end was cut by 3 bases, the J end by 5 bases, with 11 bases between. The germline gives CDR1 SGHRS, CDR2 YFSETQ. This CDR3 region has 13 residues. CDR3 nucleotide sequence: TGCGCCAGCAGCTGGGGGACTCAGGAGACCCAGTACTTC. Protein product: CASSWGTQETQYF.

This clone came up once. The genes are TRBV6-5 and TRBJ2-5, with TRBD2 matching over 7 bases. J lost 6 bases, V lost 4 bases, and 8 bases had no gene match. This CDR3 spans 14 amino acids. Looked up from germline, CDR1 is MNHEY and CDR2 is SVGAGI. CDR3 loop: CASSSGTNGKTQYF. CDR3 DNA sequence: TGTGCCAGCAGTTCCGGGACTAACGGGAAGACCCAGTACTTC.

V gene TRBV5-1 combines with J gene TRBJ2-5; D unclear. The CDR3 extends over 12 amino acids. The germline gives CDR1 SGHRS, CDR2 YFSETQ. Trimming left V 3 bases short and J 4 bases short, with 7 bases between. CDR3 region: CASSWARETQYF. CDR3 bases: TGCGCCAGCAGCTGGGCCAGAGAGACCCAGTACTTC.

With respect to this clone: Since the CDR3 does not end with the conserved phenylalanine or tryptophan, this likely comes from a read error. The chain has TRBV6-1 and TRBJ1-5; tentative D call: TRBD1 (6 bases). V lost 0 bases to trimming and J lost 6 bases, with 18 bases between them. The CDR3 extends over 17 amino acids. Germline V lookup: CDR1 MNHNS, CDR2 SASEGT. CDR3 region: CASSEALGGGVGQPQHV. CDR3 nucleotide sequence: TGTGCCAGCAGTGAAGCGTTGGGGGGGGGCGTCGGTCAGCCCCAGCATGTT.

This clone was counted once. The chain joins TRBV19 to TRBJ1-5; D is undetermined. The CDR3 spans 15 residues. Germline V CDR1 and CDR2: LNHDA, SQIVND (reference sequence). The V end lost 7 bases, the J end lost 6 bases, and 19 bases lay between the germline ends. The CDR3 DNA reads TGTGCCAGTACCACACGGCGGAGAGAGGGTCAGCCCCAGCATTTT. Its protein product is CASTTRRREGQPQHF. The whole variable domain, remainder taken from reference TRBV19 and TRBJ1-5, is DGGITQSPKYLFRKEGQNVTLSCEQNLNHDAMYWYRQDPGQGLRLIYYSQIVNDFQKGDIAEGYSVSREKKESFPLTVTSAQKNPTAFYLCASTTRRREGQPQHFGDGTRLSIL.

This chain links TRBV5-1 with TRBJ1-2, with D uncertain. Between the trimmed V and J ends, which lost 0 bases and 4 bases, there was a span of 10 bases. Looked up from germline, CDR1 is SGHRS and CDR2 is YFSETQ. The CDR3 sequence is 14 residues long. The chain's CDR3 is CASSLERESYGYTF. The CDR3 DNA sequence: TGCGCCAGCAGCTTGGAGAGGGAAAGCTATGGCTACACCTTC.

The chain has TRBV5-4 and TRBJ2-7, with 7 positions matching TRBD1. The V and J ends lost 4 bases and 2 bases, in that order; junction bases with no gene match: 9. Germline V gene data show CDR1 as SGHNT and CDR2 as YYREEE (reference sequence). This CDR3 contains 15 residues. The DNA for the CDR3 is TGTGCCAGCAGCCTAAACACAGGGGCGACCTACGAGCAGTACTTC. Translating it yields CASSLNTGATYEQYF.

V is TRBV23-1 and J is TRBJ1-2; TRBD1 aligns across 7 bases. TRBV23-1 is annotated as an ORF whose role is uncertain. There are 16 residues in the CDR3. The CDR3 region has the DNA TGCGCTGACACCCGGGAAGATAACAGGGGTTCCTATGGCTACACCTTC. The encoded protein is CADTREDNRGSYGYTF.

The genes are TRBV7-9 and TRBJ1-1; D possibly corresponds to TRBD1 (6 bases). The CDR3 sequence is 11 residues long. CDR1 and CDR2 from the germline V gene are SEHNR and FQNEAQ (reference sequence). V was trimmed by 7 bases and J by 11 bases, leaving 14 bases between them. The CDR3 sequence: CASTPQGFAFF. DNA of the CDR3: TGTGCCAGCACCCCCCAGGGGTTCGCTTTCTTT.

The chain links TRBV6-5 to TRBJ1-3, with TRBD1 identical over 8 bases. This CDR3 contains 15 residues. The V segment lost 2 bases and the J segment 0 bases; nucleotides outside the gene matches: 0. In germline, CDR1 is MNHEY, CDR2 SVGAGI. The chain's CDR3 is CASSYGQGSGNTIYF. In DNA form, the CDR3 reads TGTGCCAGCAGTTACGGACAGGGCTCTGGAAACACCATATATTTT.

This sequence joins TRBV12-1 and TRBJ2-1; whether TRBD2, the table's D call, matches the DNA was not checked. TRBV12-1 is given as a pseudogene. CDR3 length: 17 amino acids. The CDR3 coding sequence is TGTGCCAGCAGTACACTACCACCCTACATCTCCTACAATGAGCAGTTCTTC. Protein sequence: CASSTLPPYISYNEQFF.

Regarding this clone: The junction and the germline gene differ at one end; a read error may be behind it. The V call is TRBV30, the J call TRBJ1-5; a weak D match, TRBD1 (5 bases). The germline V gene has CDR1 GTSNPN and CDR2 SVGIG (reference sequence). The CDR3 length is 15 residues. The CDR3 loop reads CVWSVRARGNQPQHF. The CDR3 DNA reads TGTGTCTGGAGTGTCAGGGCGCGGGGGAATCAGCCCCAGCATTTT.

The chain recombines TRBV6-1 with TRBJ2-7; D might be TRBD2 (7 bases). The CDR3 totals 15 residues. In germline, CDR1 is MNHNS, CDR2 SASEGT. Trimming took off 5 bases at V and 4 bases at J, with 18 bases between the two ends. The CDR3 coding sequence is TGTGCCAGCAGTAGAGAGGGGGGGCCTTTGTACGAGCAGTACTTC. Translation gives CASSREGGPLYEQYF.

In nucleotides, the CDR3 is TGTGCCAGCAGCCCGACAGGGGGCTTGGTCGACACTGAAGCTTTCTTT. Translated, it gives CASSPTGGLVDTEAFF. The J gene is TRBJ1-1, the V gene TRBV11-2, with 10 bases aligning to TRBD1. The CDR3 contains 16 residues. CDR1 SGHAT and CDR2 FQNNGV come from the germline V gene. Trimming took 5 bases from V and 3 from J; bases not matched to a gene: 9.

V is TRBV27 and J is TRBJ2-2; D uncertain. The germline V and J ends were trimmed by 1 base and 0 bases, with 6 bases remaining between them. CDR3 length: 15 residues. CDR1 is MNHEY, CDR2 SMNVEV, per germline (reference sequence). The DNA for the CDR3 is TGTGCCAGCAGTTTATTGGGCTCGAACACCGGGGAGCTGTTTTTT. This sequence encodes CASSLLGSNTGELFF.

The chain recombines TRBV6-4 with TRBJ1-6; the match to TRBD1 covers 7 bases. V shed 2 bases and J 5 bases; nucleotides not matched to a gene: 0. The CDR3 consists of 14 residues. CDR1 is MRHNA, CDR2 SNTAGT, per germline. CDR3 region: CASSDQGDNSPLHF. For the CDR3, the DNA is TGTGCCAGCAGTGACCAGGGGGATAATTCACCCCTCCACTTT.

The CDR3 DNA is TGTGCCAGCAGTGAAGGTAGCAGTCCTAACTATGGCTACACCTTC. Amino acid sequence: CASSEGSSPNYGYTF. The chain carries TRBV2 and TRBJ1-2, with D hard to call. The CDR3 has 15 residues. The germline V gene encodes CDR1 SNHLY and CDR2 FYNNEI. V dropped 1 base and J dropped 0 bases, with 9 bases sitting between them.

This clone is labeled as medium-sized. The chain combines TRBV2 with TRBJ1-2, with no clear D. The CDR3 consists of 15 residues. V was shortened by 6 bases and J by 4 bases, with 18 bases between the two germline ends. Germline V CDR1 and CDR2: SNHLY, FYNNEI. CDR3 in amino acids: CASRFLREVAYGYTF. CDR3 in DNA: TGTGCCAGCAGGTTTCTGAGGGAGGTGGCCTATGGCTACACCTTC.

The V gene is TRBV11-1, the J gene TRBJ2-5; unclear D gene. This CDR3 is 14 amino acids long. V lost 1 base and J lost 1, with 7 bases in between. Germline lookup yields CDR1 SGHAT and CDR2 FQDESV (reference sequence). CDR3 sequence reads: CASSLELSQETQYF. The CDR3 nucleotides are TGTGCCAGCAGCTTAGAGCTGTCCCAAGAGACCCAGTACTTC. Full variable domain (missing parts from reference TRBV11-1 and TRBJ2-5): EAEVAQSPRYKITEKSQAVAFWCDPISGHATLYWYRQILGQGPELLVQFQDESVVDDSQLPKDRFSAERLKGVDSTLKIQPAELGDSAMYLCASSLELSQETQYFGPGTRLLVL.

This clone was counted a few times. The chain combines TRBV29-1 with TRBJ1-1; 7 bases fit TRBD1. Germline V lookup: CDR1 SQVTM, CDR2 ANQGSEA. CDR3 size: 12 residues. Trimming took 7 bases from V and 1 from J; bases not matched to a gene: 3. CDR3 protein: CSAGTENTEAFF. DNA of the CDR3: TGCAGCGCCGGGACAGAGAACACTGAAGCTTTCTTT.

This clone was found a few times. This chain connects TRBV5-6 to TRBJ2-7; a weak D match, TRBD2 (6 bases). This CDR3 has 14 amino acids. Germline V gene lookup returns CDR1 SGHDT and CDR2 YYEEEE. V was clipped by 4 bases and J by 2 bases, with 13 bases between them. Here the CDR3 DNA reads TGTGCCAGCAGCCCCCGGGGGATACCCTACGAGCAGTACTTC. Translated, it gives CASSPRGIPYEQYF.

The chain recombines TRBV30 with TRBJ1-1; D might be TRBD1 (5 bases). The ends were cut back, 0 bases at V and 2 bases at J, with 16 bases in the middle. There are 16 residues in the CDR3. Germline CDR1 GTSNPN, CDR2 SVGIG (reference sequence). CDR3 sequence reads: CAWSVAREARNTEAFF. DNA for the CDR3: TGTGCCTGGAGTGTAGCCAGGGAGGCAAGAAACACTGAAGCTTTCTTT.

This clone was seen a single time. The V call is TRBV19, the J call TRBJ1-6; tentatively, D is TRBD1 (6 bases). Trimming took off 3 bases at V and 11 bases at J, with 14 bases between the two ends. Germline V lookup: CDR1 LNHDA, CDR2 SQIVND (reference sequence). This CDR3 has 14 residues. The CDR3 sequence: CASSISRGQTPLHF. CDR3 in DNA: TGTGCCAGTAGTATTTCCAGGGGCCAAACACCCCTCCACTTT.

V usage is TRBV2 and J usage is TRBJ1-2; 9 nucleotides line up with TRBD1. Germline V CDR1 and CDR2: SNHLY, FYNNEI. Losses at the gene ends were 6 bases for V and 4 bases for J; bases not matched to a gene: 9. The CDR3 consists of 15 residues. The CDR3 DNA reads as TGTGCCAGCAGGGGGGGGACAGGGTTTTTCTATGGCTACACCTTC. Residues: CASRGGTGFFYGYTF. The full variable domain, with the rest looked up from reference TRBV2 and TRBJ1-2, is EPEVTQTPSHQVTQMGQEVILRCVPISNHLYFYWYRQILGQKVEFLVSFYNNEISEKSEIFDDQFSVERPDGSNFTLKIRSTKLEDSAMYFCASRGGTGFFYGYTFGSGTRLTVV.